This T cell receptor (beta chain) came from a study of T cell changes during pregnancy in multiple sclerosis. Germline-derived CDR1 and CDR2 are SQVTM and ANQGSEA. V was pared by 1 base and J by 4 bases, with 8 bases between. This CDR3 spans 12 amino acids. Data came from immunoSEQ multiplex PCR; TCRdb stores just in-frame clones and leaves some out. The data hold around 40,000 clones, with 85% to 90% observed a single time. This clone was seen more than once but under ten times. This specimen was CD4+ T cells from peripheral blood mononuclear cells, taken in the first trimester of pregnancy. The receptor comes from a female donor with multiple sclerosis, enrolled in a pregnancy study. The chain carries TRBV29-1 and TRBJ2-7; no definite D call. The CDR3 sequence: CSVEGSLYEQYF. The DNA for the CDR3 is TGCAGCGTTGAAGGGAGCTTATACGAGCAGTACTTC.